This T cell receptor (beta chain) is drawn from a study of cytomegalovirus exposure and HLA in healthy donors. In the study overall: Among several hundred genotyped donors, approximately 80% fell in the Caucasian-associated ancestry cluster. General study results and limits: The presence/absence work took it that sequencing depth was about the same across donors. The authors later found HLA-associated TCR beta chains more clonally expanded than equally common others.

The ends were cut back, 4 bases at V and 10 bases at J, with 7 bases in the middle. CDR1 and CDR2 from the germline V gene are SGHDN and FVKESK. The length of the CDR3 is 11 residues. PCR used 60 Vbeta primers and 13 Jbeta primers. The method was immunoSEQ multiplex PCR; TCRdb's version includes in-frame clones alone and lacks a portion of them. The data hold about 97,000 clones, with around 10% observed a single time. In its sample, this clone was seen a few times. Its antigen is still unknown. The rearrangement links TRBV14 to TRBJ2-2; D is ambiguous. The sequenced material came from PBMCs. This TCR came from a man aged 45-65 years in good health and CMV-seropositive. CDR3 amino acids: CASSRSVELFF. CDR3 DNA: TGTGCCAGCAGCCGTTCGGTGGAGCTGTTTTTT.